The 10 T cell receptor beta chains below come from one sample, sequenced in a study of OX40 agonist ivuxolimab in advanced cancers. Some clones are missing from TCRdb's copy, which holds only in-frame ones; the method was immunoSEQ multiplex PCR. Of some 49,000 clones in the sample, around 85% were seen once. The starting material was CD4+ or CD8+ T cells sorted from blood, obtained in a trial of the OX40 agonist ivuxolimab. The source is an adult with an advanced solid tumor such as melanoma, head and neck, liver or kidney cancer.

V usage is TRBV6-5 and J usage is TRBJ1-2; 7 bases agree with TRBD1. V lost 5 bases to trimming and J lost 0 bases; unmatched junction nucleotides: 6. CDR3 length: 15 residues. Germline assignment: CDR1 MNHEY and CDR2 SVGAGI. Here the CDR3 reads CASSKQGIPNYGYTF. The DNA for the CDR3 is TGTGCCAGCAGTAAACAGGGGATCCCTAACTATGGCTACACCTTC.

This chain connects TRBV15 to TRBJ2-7; D perhaps matches TRBD2 (5 bases). Germline V gives CDR1 LNHNV, CDR2 YYDKDF (reference sequence). The CDR3 is made up of 13 amino acids. Trimming stripped 1 base from V and 5 bases from J, with 9 bases between. This CDR3 is CATSRVGSNEQYF. The DNA of the CDR3 is TGTGCCACCAGCAGAGTGGGGAGCAACGAGCAGTACTTC. The complete variable domain, with remaining parts taken from reference TRBV15 and TRBJ2-7, reads DAMVIQNPRYQVTQFGKPVTLSCSQTLNHNVMYWYQQKSSQAPKLLFHYYDKDFNNEADTPDNFQSRRPNTSFCFLDIRSPGLGDTAMYLCATSRVGSNEQYFGPGTRLTVT.

The chain recombines TRBV29-1 with TRBJ2-2, with TRBD1 matching over 7 bases. The ends lost 5 bases at V and 2 bases at J; junction bases unmatched: 5. Germline loops: CDR1 SQVTM, CDR2 ANQGSEA. CDR3 size: 14 residues. CDR3 coding DNA: TGCAGCGTTCCAGGGACAGTTAACACCGGGGAGCTGTTTTTT. This sequence encodes CSVPGTVNTGELFF.

The chain employs TRBV7-2 and TRBJ1-5, with D uncertain. The CDR3 spans 15 residues. Deletions cut 1 base from V and 0 bases from J, with 7 bases between. CDR1 SGHTA and CDR2 FQGNSA come from the germline V gene. Written as DNA, the CDR3 is TGTGCCAGCAGCTTAGAACCCTATAGCAATCAGCCCCAGCATTTT. Translating gives CASSLEPYSNQPQHF.

CDR3 sequence (DNA): TGTGCCAGCAGCTTGACAGGGTACAATGAGCAGTTCTTC. Amino acid sequence: CASSLTGYNEQFF. The rearrangement links TRBV9 to TRBJ2-1; 7 nucleotides align to TRBD1. Germline V lookup: CDR1 SGDLS, CDR2 YYNGEE. The CDR3 is made up of 13 amino acids. Trimming at V came to 4 bases and at J to 4 bases, leaving 2 bases not matched to a gene.

This sequence joins TRBV27 and TRBJ1-6; no firm D call. Trimming pared 9 bases from V and 6 bases from J, leaving 18 bases between. Germline V CDR1 and CDR2: MNHEY, SMNVEV (reference sequence). CDR3 length equals 15 residues. The CDR3 bases are TGTGCCAGTAGGAGGGCCCTGGGAGGTAATTCACCCCTCCACTTT. This encodes CASRRALGGNSPLHF.

V and J are TRBV27 and TRBJ1-1; 8 bases are shared with TRBD1. The CDR3 covers 14 residues. The V segment lost 3 bases and the J segment 7 bases; nucleotides outside the gene matches: 7. Germline CDR1 is MNHEY and CDR2 is SMNVEV (reference sequence). CDR3 protein: CASSFFPTGVEAFF. CDR3 bases: TGTGCCAGCAGTTTTTTCCCGACAGGGGTTGAAGCTTTCTTT.

The rearrangement links TRBV7-2 to TRBJ2-7; the D gene is possibly TRBD2 (6 bases). The length of the CDR3 is 15 residues. Trimming took 4 bases from V and 3 from J, leaving 16 bases between them. Germline lookup yields CDR1 SGHTA and CDR2 FQGNSA. This CDR3 reads CASSWTRDSRYEQYF. Here the CDR3 DNA reads TGTGCCAGCAGCTGGACCCGGGACTCACGCTACGAGCAGTACTTC.

The chain recombines TRBV5-6 with TRBJ2-7, with 8 bases that match TRBD2. V was pared by 3 bases and J by 3 bases, with 5 bases of the junction left unmatched. Germline V gene lookup returns CDR1 SGHDT and CDR2 YYEEEE. This CDR3 is built from 14 residues. CDR3 protein: CASSSQREYYEQYF. The CDR3 DNA reads TGTGCCAGCAGCTCCCAGCGGGAGTACTACGAGCAGTACTTC. Looking up the rest from reference TRBV5-6 and TRBJ2-7 gives the full variable domain: DAGVTQSPTHLIKTRGQQVTLRCSPKSGHDTVSWYQQALGQGPQFIFQYYEEEERQRGNFPDRFSGHQFPNYSSELNVNALLLGDSALYLCASSSQREYYEQYFGPGTRLTVT.

The V and J genes are TRBV5-1 and TRBJ2-1; 9 bases fit TRBD2. This CDR3 is 15 amino acids long. With 0 bases clipped from V and 7 bases from J, the junction kept 5 bases outside the gene matches. The germline V gene has CDR1 SGHRS and CDR2 YFSETQ. The DNA of the CDR3 is TGCGCCAGCAGCTTGGCCAGCGGGAGGACGAATGAGCAGTTCTTC. Amino acids: CASSLASGRTNEQFF.